This TCR beta chain was sequenced during a study of shared clonotypes between healthy human individuals. The CDR3 loop spans 15 amino acids. Trimming cost V 0 bases and J 6 bases, with 13 bases left between them. Germline CDR1 SGDLS, CDR2 YYNGEE. CD8 cells regarded as naive lacked CD45RO, were positively chosen for CCR7, and omitted terminally differentiated effector memory CD45RA+ cells. The repertoire was sequenced with immunoSEQ multiplex PCR; TCRdb's copy has only in-frame clones and lacks some. The sample gives about 2.1 million clones, 90% to 95% of which show up once; under 2% is in the top ten. As regards this clone: Its antigen is still unknown.

Points from the study as a whole: A small donor pool kept down the genetic and exposure-history diversity that was represented. Generation of non-shared clonotypes was less probable than generation of clonotypes shared by all four donors.

This chain uses TRBV9 with TRBJ2-1; D may match TRBD1 or TRBD2 (5 bases each). The sequence was collected from a man aged 18 to 35 in good health. Some clones in this sample may be carry-over from other donors' samples. Sequenced: naive CD8+ T cells from PBMCs. DNA for the CDR3: TGTGCCAGCAGCGTAGCGGCAGGGACGGGCAATGAGCAGTTCTTC. Translating it yields CASSVAAGTGNEQFF.